Below are 2 T cell receptor beta chains sequenced from a single sample in a study of cytomegalovirus exposure and HLA in healthy donors. PCR was performed using 60 Vbeta and 13 Jbeta primers. Assay: immunoSEQ multiplex PCR; the TCRdb copy retains only in-frame clones and omits some. The table lists some 220,000 clones, 70% to 90% of them singletons. Sequenced: PBMCs. Receptors originate from a girl under 10 years old in good health and CMV-seronegative.

The chain employs TRBV7-9 and TRBJ2-2, with 12 bases matching TRBD2. In germline, CDR1 is SEHNR, CDR2 FQNEAQ (reference sequence). V was clipped by 5 bases and J by 5 bases; unmatched bases: 3. This CDR3 has 15 residues. CDR3 sequence (DNA): TGTGCCAGCAGCAAGACTAGCGGGGGTACCGGGGAGCTGTTTTTT. This sequence encodes CASSKTSGGTGELFF. The full variable domain, its missing parts supplied by reference TRBV7-9 and TRBJ2-2, is DTGVSQNPRHKITKRGQNVTFRCDPISEHNRLYWYRQTLGQGPEFLTYFQNEAQLEKSRLLSDRFSAERPKGSFSTLEIQRTEQGDSAMYLCASSKTSGGTGELFFGEGSRLTVL.

The chain is built from TRBV6-1 and TRBJ2-5; the D is unclear. Germline V lookup: CDR1 MNHNS, CDR2 SASEGT. The CDR3 has 14 residues. Trimming took 8 bases from V and 5 from J, leaving 18 bases between them. The CDR3 coding sequence is TGTGCCAGCGGAAGGCTTCATCTCGGGGAGACCCAGTACTTC. Amino acids: CASGRLHLGETQYF.